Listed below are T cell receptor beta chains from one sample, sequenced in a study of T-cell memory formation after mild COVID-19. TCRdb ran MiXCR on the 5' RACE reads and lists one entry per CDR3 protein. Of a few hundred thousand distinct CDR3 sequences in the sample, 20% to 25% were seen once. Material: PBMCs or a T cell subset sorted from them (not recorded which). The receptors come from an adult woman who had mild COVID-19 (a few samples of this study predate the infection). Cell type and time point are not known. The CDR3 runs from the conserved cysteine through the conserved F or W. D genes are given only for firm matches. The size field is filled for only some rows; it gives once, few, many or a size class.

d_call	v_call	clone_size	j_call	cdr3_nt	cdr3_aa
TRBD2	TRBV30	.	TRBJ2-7	TGTGCCTGGAGTGACTTCAGCGGGAGGTCCTACGAGCAGTACTTC	CAWSDFSGRSYEQYF
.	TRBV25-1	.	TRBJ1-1	TGTGCCAGCAGTGAGAGAGGAGGGATCCCTGAAGCTTTCTTT	CASSERGGIPEAFF
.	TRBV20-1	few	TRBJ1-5	TGCAGTGTTCCGAGGGAGACAGCGAACAATCAGCCCCAGCATTTT	CSVPRETANNQPQHF
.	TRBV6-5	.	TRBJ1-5	TGTGCCAGCAGTTACTCCGGGGGAGCCCAGCATTTT	CASSYSGGAQHF
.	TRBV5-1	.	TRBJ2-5	TGCGCCAGCAGCTTGAGAAGGGGGCCGCGGGGAATCGGAGAGACCCAGTACTTC	CASSLRRGPRGIGETQYF
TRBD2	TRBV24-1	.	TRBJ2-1	TGTGCCACCAGTGATTTTAACGGGAGGAATGAGCAGTTCTTC	CATSDFNGRNEQFF
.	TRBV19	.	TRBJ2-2	TGTGCCAGTAGTATCGCAGGGAAAGTGTGGAACACCGGGGAGCTGTTTTTT	CASSIAGKVWNTGELFF
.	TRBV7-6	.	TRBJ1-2	TGTGCCAGCAGCGTATCACAGACTGGGACGGGCTACACCTTC	CASSVSQTGTGYTF
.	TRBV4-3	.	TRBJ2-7	TGCGCCAGCAGCCAAGTGATTCTAGCGAGCTACGAGCAGTACTTC	CASSQVILASYEQYF
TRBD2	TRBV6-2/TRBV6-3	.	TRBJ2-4	TGTGCCAGCAGCGGGACTAGCGGGAGGGGAACCAAAAACATTCAGTACTTC	CASSGTSGRGTKNIQYF
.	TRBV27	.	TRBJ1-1	TGTGCCAGCAGTACCCTGTTGGGGCGGCTGGCTTTCTTT	CASSTLLGRLAFF
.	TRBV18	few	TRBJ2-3	TGTGCCAGCTCACCGGCGGGTAGAGATACGCAGTATTTT	CASSPAGRDTQYF
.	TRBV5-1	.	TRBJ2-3	TGCGCCAGCAGCCTAATGCCCACGGGGGCTAGCAATCCTAGCACAGATACGCAGTATTTT	CASSLMPTGASNPSTDTQYF
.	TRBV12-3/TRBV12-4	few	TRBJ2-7	TGTGCCAGCACCCTCCGGCTAACGAGCTCCTACGAGCAGTACTTC	CASTLRLTSSYEQYF
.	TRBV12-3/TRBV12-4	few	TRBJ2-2	TGTGCCAGCACCCCGTTGGGAGCGGGTACCGGGGAGCTGTTTTTT	CASTPLGAGTGELFF
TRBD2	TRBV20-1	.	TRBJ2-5	TGCAGTGCTAGGGGTCGGGGGGGCCTTAAGACCCAGTACTTC	CSARGRGGLKTQYF
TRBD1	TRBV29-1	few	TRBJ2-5	TGCAGCGTTGAAGCCCAGAACAGGGGGCGGGAGACCCAGTACTTC	CSVEAQNRGRETQYF
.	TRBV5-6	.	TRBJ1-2	TGTGCCAGCAGCTTGTTATGGTCAAGCGAGGCCAACTATGGCTACACCTTC	CASSLLWSSEANYGYTF
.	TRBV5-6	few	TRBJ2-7	TGTGCCAGCCGGGGGCAGGGAAAGAGCTACGAGCAGTACTTC	CASRGQGKSYEQYF
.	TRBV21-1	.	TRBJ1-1	TGTGCCAGCAGCATAGGACAGCACACTGAAGCTTTCTTT	CASSIGQHTEAFF
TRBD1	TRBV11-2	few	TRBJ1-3	TGTGCCAGCAGCGACGACAGGGGGGATGGAAACACCATATATTTT	CASSDDRGDGNTIYF
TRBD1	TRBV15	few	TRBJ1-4	TGTGCCACCAGCAGAGGTAGAGTGACAGGGTTAAATGAAAAACTGTTTTTT	CATSRGRVTGLNEKLFF
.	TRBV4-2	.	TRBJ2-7	TGTGCCAGCAGCCATGCTTCCGGGACGGGATCCTACGAGCAGTACTTC	CASSHASGTGSYEQYF
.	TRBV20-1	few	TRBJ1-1	TGCAGTGCCTTTCCCGGAAGGGACACTGAAGCTTTCTTT	CSAFPGRDTEAFF
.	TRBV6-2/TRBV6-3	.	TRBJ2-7	TGTGCCAGCAGTAACTCGTGGGGACGAGGGAAATACGAGCAGTACTTC	CASSNSWGRGKYEQYF
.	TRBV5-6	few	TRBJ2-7	TGTGCCAGCAGCCGCCTTCCCAACACCTACGAGCAGTACTTC	CASSRLPNTYEQYF
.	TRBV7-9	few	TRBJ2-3	TGTGCCAGCAGTCAGGAGGGCACAGATACGCAGTATTTT	CASSQEGTDTQYF
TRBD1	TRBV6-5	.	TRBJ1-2	TGTGCCAGCAGTTACGGGACAGGGGGCGTGTATGGCTACACCTTC	CASSYGTGGVYGYTF
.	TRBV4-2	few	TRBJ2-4	TGTGCCAGCAGCTCTAGTGCAGGGTTAAACATTCAGTACTTC	CASSSSAGLNIQYF
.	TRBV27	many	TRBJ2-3	TGTGCCAGCAGTGTTTCCGGGCCCCGCAACACAGATACGCAGTATTTT	CASSVSGPRNTDTQYF
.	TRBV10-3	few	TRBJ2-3	TGTGCCATCAGTGAGCCGCAACCCACAGATACGCAGTATTTT	CAISEPQPTDTQYF
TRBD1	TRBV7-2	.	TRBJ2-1	TGTGCCAGCAGCTTAGGCGGGACAGGGGAGCAGTTCTTC	CASSLGGTGEQFF
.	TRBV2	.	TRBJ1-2	TGTGCCAGCAGTGAATGGGCGCGCGACTATGGCTACACCTTC	CASSEWARDYGYTF
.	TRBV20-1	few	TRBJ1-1	TGCAGTCTCAGTAGCACTGAAGCTTTCTTT	CSLSSTEAFF
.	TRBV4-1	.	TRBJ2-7	TGCGCCAGCAGCCAAGGCCTGGTACCCTACGAGCAGTACTTC	CASSQGLVPYEQYF
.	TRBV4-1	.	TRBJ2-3	TGCGCCAGCAGCCAAGATAGGGTCCAGTATTTT	CASSQDRVQYF
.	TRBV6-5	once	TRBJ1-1	TGTGCCAGCAGTTACGTTTACGCGGGGAACACTGAAGCTTTCTTT	CASSYVYAGNTEAFF
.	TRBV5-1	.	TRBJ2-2	TGCGCCAGCAGCTTGGGGTCAGGAATGGTCTCCGGGGAGCTGTTTTTT	CASSLGSGMVSGELFF
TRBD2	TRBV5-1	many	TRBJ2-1	TGCGCCAGCAGCTTGGCCGGGACTAGCGGGAACAATGAGCAGTTCTTC	CASSLAGTSGNNEQFF
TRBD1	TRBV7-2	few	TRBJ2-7	TGTGCCAGCAGCCGAAGGGGGGGACAGGGTTCCTACGAGCAGTACTTC	CASSRRGGQGSYEQYF
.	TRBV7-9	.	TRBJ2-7	TGTGCCAGCAGCTCCAGCAAGGGTGGCGAGCAGTACTTC	CASSSSKGGEQYF
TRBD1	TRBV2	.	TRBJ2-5	TGTGCCAGCACTACGGACAGGGGAGGAGAGACCCAGTACTTC	CASTTDRGGETQYF
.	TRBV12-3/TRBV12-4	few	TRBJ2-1	TGTGCCAGCAGTTTAGAGACGGGTGTCAATGAGCAGTTCTTC	CASSLETGVNEQFF
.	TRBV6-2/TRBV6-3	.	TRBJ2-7	TGTGCCAGCAGTTACTCCGGACCCGGCTACGAGCAGTACTTC	CASSYSGPGYEQYF
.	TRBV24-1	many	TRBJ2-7	TGTGCCACCAGTGAAGGGGGGATCCCCTACGAGCAGTACTTC	CATSEGGIPYEQYF
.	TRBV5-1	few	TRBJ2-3	TGCGCCAGCAGCTTAAGGGGAGTTCCTAGCACAGATACGCAGTATTTT	CASSLRGVPSTDTQYF
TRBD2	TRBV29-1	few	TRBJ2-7	TGCAGCGTTGACCCCCGGGGGGTGGGGGAGCAGTACTTC	CSVDPRGVGEQYF
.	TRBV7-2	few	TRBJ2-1	TGTGCCAGCAGCGGGGGGGCCGGCAATGAGCAGTTCTTC	CASSGGAGNEQFF